The T cell receptor (beta chain) described here comes from a study of cytomegalovirus exposure and HLA in healthy donors. Deletions cut 4 bases from V and 6 bases from J, with 12 bases between. CDR3 length: 14 residues. Germline V gene sequence: CDR1 LGHNA, CDR2 YSLEER. PCR primers comprised 60 Vbeta and 13 Jbeta primers. This table comes from immunoSEQ multiplex PCR, and its TCRdb copy is limited to in-frame clones, with some not included. The repertoire holds under 150,000 clones, under 90% seen once, with around 2.5% in the top ten. The donors were healthy bone marrow donors. The TCR sequence derives from a male donor in good health and CMV-seronegative. The sample consisted of PBMCs. V usage is TRBV4-3 and J usage is TRBJ2-2, with D possibly TRBD2 on 6 matching bases. The CDR3 bases are TGCGCCAGCAGCCTATCCGGGGGTTCCGGGGAGCTGTTTTTT. It translates to CASSLSGGSGELFF.